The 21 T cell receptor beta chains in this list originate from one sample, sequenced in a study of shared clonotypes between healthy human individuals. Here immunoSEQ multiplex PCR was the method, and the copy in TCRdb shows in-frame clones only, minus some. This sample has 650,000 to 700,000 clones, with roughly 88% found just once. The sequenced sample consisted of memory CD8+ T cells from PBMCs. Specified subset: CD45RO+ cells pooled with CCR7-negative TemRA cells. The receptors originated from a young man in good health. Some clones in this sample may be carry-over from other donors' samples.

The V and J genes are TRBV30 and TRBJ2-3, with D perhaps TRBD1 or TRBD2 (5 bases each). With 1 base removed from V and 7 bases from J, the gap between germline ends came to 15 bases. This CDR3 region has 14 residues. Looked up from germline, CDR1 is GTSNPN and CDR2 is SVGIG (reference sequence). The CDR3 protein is CAWSGGVGDHTQYF. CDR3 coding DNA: TGTGCCTGGAGTGGAGGTGTGGGGGACCATACGCAGTATTTT.

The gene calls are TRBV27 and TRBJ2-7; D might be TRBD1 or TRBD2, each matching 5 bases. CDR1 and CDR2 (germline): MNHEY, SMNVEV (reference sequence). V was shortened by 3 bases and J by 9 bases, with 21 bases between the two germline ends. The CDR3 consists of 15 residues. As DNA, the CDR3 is TGTGCCAGCAGTTTCGGGACGGTTAGCCTAAGCGGGCAGTACTTC. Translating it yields CASSFGTVSLSGQYF.

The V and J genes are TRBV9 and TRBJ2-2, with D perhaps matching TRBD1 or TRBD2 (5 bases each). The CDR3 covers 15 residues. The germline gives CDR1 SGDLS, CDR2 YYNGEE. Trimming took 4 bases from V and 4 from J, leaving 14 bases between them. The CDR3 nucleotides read TGTGCCAGCAGCCCCCCCGGGGCGGGCACCGGGGAGCTGTTTTTT. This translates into CASSPPGAGTGELFF.

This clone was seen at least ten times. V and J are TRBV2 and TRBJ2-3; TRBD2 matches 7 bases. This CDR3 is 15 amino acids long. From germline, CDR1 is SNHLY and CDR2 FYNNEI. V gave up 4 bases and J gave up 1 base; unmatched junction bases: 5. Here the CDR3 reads CASSGLASRTDTQYF. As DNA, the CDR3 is TGTGCCAGCAGTGGACTAGCATCCCGCACAGATACGCAGTATTTT.

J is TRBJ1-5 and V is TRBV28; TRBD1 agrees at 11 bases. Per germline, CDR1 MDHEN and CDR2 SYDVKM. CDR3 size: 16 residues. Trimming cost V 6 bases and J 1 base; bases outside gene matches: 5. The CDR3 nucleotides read TGTGCCAGCAGGGGACAGGGGGTCGGGAGCAATCAGCCCCAGCATTTT. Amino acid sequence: CASRGQGVGSNQPQHF.

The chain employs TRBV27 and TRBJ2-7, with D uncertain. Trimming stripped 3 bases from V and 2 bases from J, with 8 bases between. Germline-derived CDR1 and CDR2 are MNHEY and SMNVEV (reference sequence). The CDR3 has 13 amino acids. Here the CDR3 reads CASSFAFTYEQYF. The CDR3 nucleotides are TGTGCCAGCAGTTTCGCCTTTACCTACGAGCAGTACTTC.

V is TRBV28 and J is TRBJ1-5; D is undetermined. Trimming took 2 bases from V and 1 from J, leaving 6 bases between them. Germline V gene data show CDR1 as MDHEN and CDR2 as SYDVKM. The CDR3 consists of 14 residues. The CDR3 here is CASSLEGSNQPQHF. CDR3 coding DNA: TGTGCCAGCAGTTTAGAAGGGAGCAATCAGCCCCAGCATTTT.

The CDR3 bases are TGTGCCTGGAGTTCACCCTGGGGGGGTACCTACGAGCAGTACTTC. Translation: CAWSSPWGGTYEQYF. This chain links TRBV30 with TRBJ2-7; 7 nucleotides line up with TRBD2. Germline lookup yields CDR1 GTSNPN and CDR2 SVGIG (reference sequence). With V trimmed by 2 bases and J by 2 bases, 9 bases remained unmatched. This CDR3 has 15 residues.

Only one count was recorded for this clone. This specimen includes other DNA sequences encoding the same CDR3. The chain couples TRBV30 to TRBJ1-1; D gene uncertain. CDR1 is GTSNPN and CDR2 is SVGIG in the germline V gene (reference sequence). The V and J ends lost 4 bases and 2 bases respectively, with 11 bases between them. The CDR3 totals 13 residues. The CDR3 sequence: CAWIAGYNTEAFF. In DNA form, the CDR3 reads TGTGCCTGGATTGCGGGGTATAACACTGAAGCTTTCTTT.

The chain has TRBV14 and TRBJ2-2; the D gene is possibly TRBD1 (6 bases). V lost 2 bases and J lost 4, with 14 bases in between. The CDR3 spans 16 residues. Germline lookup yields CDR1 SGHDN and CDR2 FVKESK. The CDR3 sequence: CASSQYFTGSTGELFF. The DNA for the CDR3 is TGTGCCAGCAGCCAATATTTCACAGGGAGCACCGGGGAGCTGTTTTTT.

CDR3 DNA: TGTGCCTGGACCCCCGGGGCAGGAAATGGCTACACCTTC. Translated, it gives CAWTPGAGNGYTF. This chain joins TRBV30 and TRBJ1-2; possible D gene TRBD1, 5 bases. Per germline, CDR1 GTSNPN and CDR2 SVGIG (reference sequence). V was cut by 4 bases and J by 6 bases, with 15 bases left in between. CDR3 size: 13 residues.

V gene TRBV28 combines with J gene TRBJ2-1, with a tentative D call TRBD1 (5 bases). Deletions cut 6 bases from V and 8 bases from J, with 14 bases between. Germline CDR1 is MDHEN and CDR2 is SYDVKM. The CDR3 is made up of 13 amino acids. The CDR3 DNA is TGTGCCAGCAGGGGAAATTCAGGGTATGAGCAGTTCTTC. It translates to CASRGNSGYEQFF.

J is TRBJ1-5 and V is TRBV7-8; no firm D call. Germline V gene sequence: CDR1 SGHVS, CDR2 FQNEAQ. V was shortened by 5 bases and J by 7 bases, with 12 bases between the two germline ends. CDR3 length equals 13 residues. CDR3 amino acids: CASSPSRSQPQHF. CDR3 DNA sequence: TGTGCCAGCAGCCCAAGCCGGTCGCAGCCCCAGCATTTT.

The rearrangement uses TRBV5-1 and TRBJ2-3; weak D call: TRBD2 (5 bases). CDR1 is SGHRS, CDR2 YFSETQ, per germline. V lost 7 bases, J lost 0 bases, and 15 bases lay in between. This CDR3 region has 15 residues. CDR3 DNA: TGCGCCAGCGCCCCCAAGGACTCTAGCACAGATACGCAGTATTTT. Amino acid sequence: CASAPKDSSTDTQYF.

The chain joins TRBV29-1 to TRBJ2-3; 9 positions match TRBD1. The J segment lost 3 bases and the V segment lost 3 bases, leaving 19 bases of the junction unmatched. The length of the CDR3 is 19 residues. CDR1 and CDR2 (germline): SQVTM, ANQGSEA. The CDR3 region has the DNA TGCAGCGTTGACGGGGACAGGGATGCCCCTTCCGTTAGGACAGATACGCAGTATTTT. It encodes CSVDGDRDAPSVRTDTQYF.

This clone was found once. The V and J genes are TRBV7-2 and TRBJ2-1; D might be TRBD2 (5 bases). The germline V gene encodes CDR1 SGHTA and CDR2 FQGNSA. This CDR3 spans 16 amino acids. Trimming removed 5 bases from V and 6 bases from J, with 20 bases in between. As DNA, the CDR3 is TGTGCCAGCAGCGGACGACTACTAGAGTCGGCCAATGAGCAGTTCTTC. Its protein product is CASSGRLLESANEQFF.

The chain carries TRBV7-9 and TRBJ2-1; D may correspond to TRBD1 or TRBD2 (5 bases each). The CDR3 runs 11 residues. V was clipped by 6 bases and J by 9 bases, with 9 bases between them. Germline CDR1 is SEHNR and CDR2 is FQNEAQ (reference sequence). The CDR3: CASSSGTEQFF. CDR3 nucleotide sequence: TGTGCCAGCAGTTCCGGGACTGAGCAGTTCTTC. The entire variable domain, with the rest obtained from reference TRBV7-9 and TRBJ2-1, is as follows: DTGVSQNPRHKITKRGQNVTFRCDPISEHNRLYWYRQTLGQGPEFLTYFQNEAQLEKSRLLSDRFSAERPKGSFSTLEIQRTEQGDSAMYLCASSSGTEQFFGPGTRLTVL.

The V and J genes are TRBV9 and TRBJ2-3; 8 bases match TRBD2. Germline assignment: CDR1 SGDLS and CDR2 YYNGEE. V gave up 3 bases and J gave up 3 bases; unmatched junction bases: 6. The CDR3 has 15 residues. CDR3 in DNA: TGTGCCAGCAGCGCGGGGACTAGGGTGACAGATACGCAGTATTTT. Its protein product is CASSAGTRVTDTQYF.

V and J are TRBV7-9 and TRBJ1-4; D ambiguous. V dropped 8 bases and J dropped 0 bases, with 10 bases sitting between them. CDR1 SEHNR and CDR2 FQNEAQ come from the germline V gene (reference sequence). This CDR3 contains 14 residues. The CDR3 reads CASGRVATNEKLFF. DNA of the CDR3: TGTGCCAGCGGTCGAGTTGCAACTAATGAAAAACTGTTTTTT. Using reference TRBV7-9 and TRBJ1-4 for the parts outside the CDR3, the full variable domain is DTGVSQNPRHKITKRGQNVTFRCDPISEHNRLYWYRQTLGQGPEFLTYFQNEAQLEKSRLLSDRFSAERPKGSFSTLEIQRTEQGDSAMYLCASGRVATNEKLFFGSGTQLSVL.

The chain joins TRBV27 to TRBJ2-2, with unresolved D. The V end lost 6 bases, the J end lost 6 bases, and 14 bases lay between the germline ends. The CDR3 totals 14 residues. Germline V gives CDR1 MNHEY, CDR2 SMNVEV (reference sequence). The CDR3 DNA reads TGTGCCAGCAGCCCCCCCTTTCCCGCCGGGGAGCTGTTTTTT. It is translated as CASSPPFPAGELFF.

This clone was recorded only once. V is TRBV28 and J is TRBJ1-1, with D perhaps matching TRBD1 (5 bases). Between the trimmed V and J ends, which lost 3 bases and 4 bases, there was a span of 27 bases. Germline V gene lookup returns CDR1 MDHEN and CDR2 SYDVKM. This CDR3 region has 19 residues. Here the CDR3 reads CASSFRGGLTNTLFTEAFF. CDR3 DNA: TGTGCCAGCAGTTTTAGGGGAGGTCTAACCAATACCCTTTTCACTGAAGCTTTCTTT. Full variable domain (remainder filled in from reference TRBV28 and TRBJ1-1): DVKVTQSSRYLVKRTGEKVFLECVQDMDHENMFWYRQDPGLGLRLIYFSYDVKMKEKGDIPEGYSVSREKKERFSLILESASTNQTSMYLCASSFRGGLTNTLFTEAFFGQGTRLTVV.